The rows below give T cell receptor beta chains drawn from one sample of a study of cytomegalovirus exposure and HLA in healthy donors. Generated by immunoSEQ multiplex PCR, the TCRdb table keeps only in-frame clones and is missing some. The sample has around 150,000 clones; approximately 71% are singletons. Sequenced: PBMCs. The receptors were sampled from a woman between 40 and 50 years old in good health and CMV-seropositive. CDR3s include the opening cysteine and the closing phenylalanine or tryptophan. Each record gives: J gene, clone size, D gene, V gene, CDR3 protein, CDR3 DNA. A D gene is named only where the DNA matches it firmly. Clone size appears in some rows only: once, few, many, or a class for an expanded clone.

j_gene: TRBJ2-7; abundance: NA; d_gene: NA; v_gene: TRBV7-9; CDR3aa: CASSPGAGYEQYF; CDR3nt: TGTGCCAGCAGCCCAGGGGCTGGCTACGAGCAGTACTTC
j_gene: TRBJ1-1; abundance: NA; d_gene: TRBD1; v_gene: TRBV6-6; CDR3aa: CASSVTGANTEAFF; CDR3nt: TGTGCCAGCAGTGTGACAGGGGCAAACACTGAAGCTTTCTTT
j_gene: TRBJ2-7; abundance: once; d_gene: NA; v_gene: TRBV20-1; CDR3aa: CSASGAYEQYF; CDR3nt: TGCAGTGCTAGTGGGGCTTACGAGCAGTACTTC
j_gene: TRBJ2-7; abundance: few; d_gene: NA; v_gene: TRBV28; CDR3aa: CASSPQGGIYEQYF; CDR3nt: TGTGCCAGCAGTCCGCAGGGGGGAATCTACGAGCAGTACTTC
j_gene: TRBJ1-1; abundance: NA; d_gene: NA; v_gene: TRBV13; CDR3aa: CASSLGEGREAFF; CDR3nt: TGTGCCAGCAGCTTAGGTGAGGGAAGGGAAGCTTTCTTT
j_gene: TRBJ1-1; abundance: NA; d_gene: NA; v_gene: TRBV7-2; CDR3aa: CASSSLGLLNTEAFF; CDR3nt: TGTGCCAGCAGCTCCCTAGGACTATTGAACACTGAAGCTTTCTTT
j_gene: TRBJ1-3; abundance: NA; d_gene: TRBD1; v_gene: TRBV7-9; CDR3aa: CASSLNRGRSGNTIYF; CDR3nt: TGTGCCAGCAGCTTAAACAGGGGCCGCTCTGGAAACACCATATATTTT
j_gene: TRBJ2-1; abundance: few; d_gene: NA; v_gene: TRBV6-6; CDR3aa: CASSYDRQTYNEQFF; CDR3nt: TGTGCCAGCAGTTACGACAGGCAGACCTACAATGAGCAGTTCTTC
j_gene: TRBJ2-1; abundance: NA; d_gene: NA; v_gene: TRBV18; CDR3aa: CASSPVTYNEQFF; CDR3nt: TGTGCCAGCTCACCGGTTACTTACAATGAGCAGTTCTTC
j_gene: TRBJ1-4; abundance: once; d_gene: TRBD1; v_gene: TRBV6-1; CDR3aa: CASSDRGQGLFNEKLFF; CDR3nt: TGTGCCAGCAGTGATAGGGGACAGGGTCTTTTCAATGAAAAACTGTTTTTT
j_gene: TRBJ2-3; abundance: NA; d_gene: TRBD1; v_gene: TRBV5-1; CDR3aa: CASTLPGQGSTDTQYF; CDR3nt: TGCGCCAGCACCCTTCCGGGACAGGGGAGCACAGATACGCAGTATTTT
j_gene: TRBJ1-3; abundance: NA; d_gene: TRBD1; v_gene: TRBV19; CDR3aa: CASSTQSTGEMWNTIYF; CDR3nt: TGTGCCAGTAGTACCCAATCGACAGGGGAGATGTGGAACACCATATATTTT
j_gene: TRBJ2-1; abundance: NA; d_gene: NA; v_gene: TRBV29-1; CDR3aa: CSVEDLRRATSYNEQFF; CDR3nt: TGCAGCGTTGAAGATCTTCGGCGGGCGACCTCCTACAATGAGCAGTTCTTC
j_gene: TRBJ1-1; abundance: NA; d_gene: NA; v_gene: TRBV2; CDR3aa: CASSKDSRNTEAFF; CDR3nt: TGTGCCAGCAGTAAGGACAGCCGCAACACTGAAGCTTTCTTT
j_gene: TRBJ1-4; abundance: NA; d_gene: NA; v_gene: TRBV9; CDR3aa: CASSVSGEKLFF; CDR3nt: TGTGCCAGCAGCGTATCTGGCGAAAAACTGTTTTTT
j_gene: TRBJ2-1; abundance: NA; d_gene: NA; v_gene: TRBV19; CDR3aa: CASSRLPGPPENEQFF; CDR3nt: TGTGCCAGTAGTAGACTACCGGGTCCCCCGGAAAATGAGCAGTTCTTC
j_gene: TRBJ1-1; abundance: NA; d_gene: TRBD1; v_gene: TRBV2; CDR3aa: CASRRDRISFF; CDR3nt: TGTGCCAGCAGGAGGGACAGGATATCTTTCTTT
j_gene: TRBJ2-7; abundance: few; d_gene: NA; v_gene: TRBV7-3; CDR3aa: CASSLRQSYEQYF; CDR3nt: TGTGCCAGCAGCTTAAGACAGTCCTACGAGCAGTACTTC
j_gene: TRBJ2-1; abundance: NA; d_gene: TRBD1; v_gene: TRBV5-4; CDR3aa: CASSWEPGQGINEQFF; CDR3nt: TGTGCCAGCAGCTGGGAACCGGGACAGGGTATCAATGAGCAGTTCTTC
j_gene: TRBJ2-3; abundance: NA; d_gene: TRBD1; v_gene: TRBV29-1; CDR3aa: CSVPSGQGGGDTQYF; CDR3nt: TGTAGCGTCCCCTCCGGACAGGGGGGAGGGGATACGCAGTATTTT
j_gene: TRBJ2-7; abundance: NA; d_gene: NA; v_gene: TRBV4-3; CDR3aa: CASSQGPGSPYEQYF; CDR3nt: TGCGCCAGCAGCCAAGGACCCGGGAGCCCCTACGAGCAGTACTTC
j_gene: TRBJ1-3; abundance: NA; d_gene: TRBD1; v_gene: TRBV28; CDR3aa: CASSPPTGGMGNTIYF; CDR3nt: TGTGCCAGCAGCCCTCCGACAGGGGGTATGGGAAACACCATATATTTT
j_gene: TRBJ2-5; abundance: NA; d_gene: TRBD1; v_gene: TRBV6-1; CDR3aa: CASSEALFQGARETQYF; CDR3nt: TGTGCCAGCAGTGAAGCGCTCTTCCAGGGGGCGCGGGAGACCCAGTACTTC
j_gene: TRBJ2-1; abundance: NA; d_gene: TRBD1; v_gene: TRBV7-9; CDR3aa: CASSQRPGTGALNEQFF; CDR3nt: TGTGCCAGCAGCCAACGACCCGGGACAGGGGCGCTCAATGAGCAGTTCTTC
j_gene: TRBJ1-3; abundance: NA; d_gene: NA; v_gene: TRBV30; CDR3aa: CAWSVRGPGNTIYF; CDR3nt: TGTGCCTGGAGTGTGAGAGGTCCAGGAAACACCATATATTTT
j_gene: TRBJ2-6; abundance: few; d_gene: TRBD1; v_gene: TRBV7-3; CDR3aa: CASSSRTGGSGANVLTF; CDR3nt: TGTGCCAGCAGCTCCAGGACAGGGGGCTCTGGGGCCAACGTCCTGACTTTC
j_gene: TRBJ1-2; abundance: NA; d_gene: NA; v_gene: TRBV19; CDR3aa: CASSLRHPNYGYTF; CDR3nt: TGTGCCAGTAGTCTCCGACACCCTAACTATGGCTACACCTTC
j_gene: TRBJ2-7; abundance: NA; d_gene: NA; v_gene: TRBV19; CDR3aa: CASKERGPSYEQYF; CDR3nt: TGTGCCAGTAAGGAGAGAGGGCCCTCCTACGAGCAGTACTTC
j_gene: TRBJ1-2; abundance: once; d_gene: NA; v_gene: TRBV6-1; CDR3aa: CASSESGVYGYTF; CDR3nt: TGTGCCAGCAGTGAGTCGGGGGTTTATGGCTACACCTTC
j_gene: TRBJ1-3; abundance: NA; d_gene: NA; v_gene: TRBV6-1; CDR3aa: CASSGSGADTIYF; CDR3nt: TGTGCCAGCAGTGGAAGCGGGGCAGACACCATATATTTT
j_gene: TRBJ1-2; abundance: NA; d_gene: NA; v_gene: TRBV5-4; CDR3aa: CASSYRRGYGYTF; CDR3nt: TGTGCCAGCAGCTACCGGAGGGGCTATGGCTACACCTTC
j_gene: TRBJ2-1; abundance: NA; d_gene: NA; v_gene: TRBV2; CDR3aa: CASSDSGISYNEQFF; CDR3nt: TGTGCCAGCAGTGATAGCGGCATATCCTACAATGAGCAGTTCTTC
j_gene: TRBJ1-1; abundance: NA; d_gene: NA; v_gene: TRBV7-9; CDR3aa: CASSLTRTQKRTEAFF; CDR3nt: TGTGCCAGCAGCCTTACTAGGACCCAAAAGAGGACTGAAGCTTTCTTT
j_gene: TRBJ1-1; abundance: few; d_gene: NA; v_gene: TRBV5-1; CDR3aa: CASSLGGRTEAFF; CDR3nt: TGCGCCAGCAGCTTGGGGGGGCGGACTGAAGCTTTCTTT
j_gene: TRBJ2-2; abundance: NA; d_gene: TRBD2; v_gene: TRBV15; CDR3aa: CATSRSSREEGGELFF; CDR3nt: TGTGCCACCAGCAGATCATCACGGGAGGAGGGCGGGGAGCTGTTTTTT
j_gene: TRBJ2-2; abundance: NA; d_gene: TRBD1; v_gene: TRBV6-1; CDR3aa: CASRVVQGGTGELFF; CDR3nt: TGTGCCAGCAGGGTGGTACAGGGGGGAACCGGGGAGCTGTTTTTT
j_gene: TRBJ1-1; abundance: NA; d_gene: NA; v_gene: TRBV28; CDR3aa: CATGFGQPEAFF; CDR3nt: TGTGCCACCGGATTCGGACAGCCTGAAGCTTTCTTT
j_gene: TRBJ2-7; abundance: NA; d_gene: NA; v_gene: TRBV28; CDR3aa: CASSLLEGLTYEQYF; CDR3nt: TGTGCCAGCAGTTTATTGGAGGGGCTAACCTACGAGCAGTACTTC
j_gene: TRBJ1-1; abundance: NA; d_gene: NA; v_gene: TRBV28; CDR3aa: CASSLGLTNVPEAFF; CDR3nt: TGTGCCAGCAGTTTAGGGCTGACGAATGTCCCTGAAGCTTTCTTT
j_gene: TRBJ2-5; abundance: NA; d_gene: NA; v_gene: TRBV10-2; CDR3aa: CASSESNRKPQETQYF; CDR3nt: TGCGCCAGCAGTGAGTCGAACCGCAAGCCTCAAGAGACCCAGTACTTC
j_gene: TRBJ1-2; abundance: NA; d_gene: TRBD1; v_gene: TRBV28; CDR3aa: CATTTIGTGEYGYTF; CDR3nt: TGTGCCACCACAACAATAGGGACAGGGGAATATGGCTACACCTTC
j_gene: TRBJ2-7; abundance: NA; d_gene: TRBD1; v_gene: TRBV30; CDR3aa: CAWSPGTGSYEQYF; CDR3nt: TGTGCCTGGAGCCCCGGGACAGGGTCCTACGAGCAGTACTTC
j_gene: TRBJ1-2; abundance: NA; d_gene: NA; v_gene: TRBV7-3; CDR3aa: CASSPQGSLYGYTF; CDR3nt: TGTGCCAGCAGCCCTCAGGGATCTCTCTATGGCTACACCTTC
j_gene: TRBJ2-1; abundance: NA; d_gene: TRBD2; v_gene: TRBV15; CDR3aa: CATSREAGAYEQFF; CDR3nt: TGTGCCACCAGCAGGGAAGCGGGAGCGTATGAGCAGTTCTTC
j_gene: TRBJ2-1; abundance: NA; d_gene: TRBD2; v_gene: TRBV4-2; CDR3aa: CASSLSFGSGRAYNEQFF; CDR3nt: TGTGCCAGCAGCCTATCCTTTGGTAGCGGGAGGGCCTACAATGAGCAGTTCTTC
j_gene: TRBJ1-5; abundance: NA; d_gene: NA; v_gene: TRBV6-1; CDR3aa: CASSPTANQPQHF; CDR3nt: TGTGCCAGCAGCCCGACAGCTAATCAGCCCCAGCATTTT
j_gene: TRBJ2-7; abundance: NA; d_gene: NA; v_gene: TRBV29-1; CDR3aa: CSVEGGTSRPYEQYF; CDR3nt: TGCAGCGTTGAGGGCGGGACGTCCCGCCCCTACGAGCAGTACTTC
j_gene: TRBJ2-1; abundance: NA; d_gene: TRBD1; v_gene: TRBV5-1; CDR3aa: CASSLISGTVYNEQFF; CDR3nt: TGCGCCAGCAGCTTGATTTCCGGGACAGTCTACAATGAGCAGTTCTTC
j_gene: TRBJ1-1; abundance: few; d_gene: NA; v_gene: TRBV6-7; CDR3aa: CASSTMNTEAFF; CDR3nt: TGTGCCAGCAGTACAATGAACACTGAAGCTTTCTTT
j_gene: TRBJ2-7; abundance: NA; d_gene: NA; v_gene: TRBV6-5; CDR3aa: CASSPRGPYEQYF; CDR3nt: TGTGCCAGCAGCCCCCGCGGGCCCTACGAGCAGTACTTC
j_gene: TRBJ2-1; abundance: NA; d_gene: NA; v_gene: TRBV6-6; CDR3aa: CATESLKKANEQFF; CDR3nt: TGTGCCACCGAATCCCTAAAAAAAGCGAATGAGCAGTTCTTC